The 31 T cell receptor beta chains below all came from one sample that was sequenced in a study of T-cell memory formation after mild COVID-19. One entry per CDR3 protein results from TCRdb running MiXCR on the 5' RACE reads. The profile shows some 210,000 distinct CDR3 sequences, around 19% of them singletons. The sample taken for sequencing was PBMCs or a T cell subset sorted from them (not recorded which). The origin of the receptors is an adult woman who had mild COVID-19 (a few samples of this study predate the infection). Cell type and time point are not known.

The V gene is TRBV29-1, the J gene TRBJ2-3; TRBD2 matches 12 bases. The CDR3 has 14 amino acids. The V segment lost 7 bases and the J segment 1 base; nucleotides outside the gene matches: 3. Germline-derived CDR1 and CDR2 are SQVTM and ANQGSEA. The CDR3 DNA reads TGCAGCGGGGGGACTAGCGGGCGCACAGATACGCAGTATTTT. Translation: CSGGTSGRTDTQYF.

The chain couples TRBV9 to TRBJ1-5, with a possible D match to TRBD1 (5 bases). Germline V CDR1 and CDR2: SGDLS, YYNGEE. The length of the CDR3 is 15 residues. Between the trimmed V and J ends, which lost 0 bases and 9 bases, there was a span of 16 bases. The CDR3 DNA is TGTGCCAGCAGCGTAGGGGACCCCATTTATTGGCCCCAGCATTTT. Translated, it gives CASSVGDPIYWPQHF. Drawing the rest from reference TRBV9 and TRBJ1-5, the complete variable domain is DSGVTQTPKHLITATGQRVTLRCSPRSGDLSVYWYQQSLDQGLQFLIQYYNGEERAKGNILERFSAQQFPDLHSELNLSSLELGDSALYFCASSVGDPIYWPQHFGDGTRLSIL.

CDR3 residues: CASSARLAGIEQFF. Written as DNA, the CDR3 is TGTGCCAGCAGCGCCCGACTAGCGGGTATTGAGCAGTTCTTC. This chain links TRBV5-5 with TRBJ2-1; TRBD2 aligns across 10 bases. From germline, CDR1 is SGHKS and CDR2 YYEKEE (reference sequence). The CDR3 consists of 14 residues. Trimming removed 4 bases from V and 9 bases from J; junction bases left unmatched: 7.

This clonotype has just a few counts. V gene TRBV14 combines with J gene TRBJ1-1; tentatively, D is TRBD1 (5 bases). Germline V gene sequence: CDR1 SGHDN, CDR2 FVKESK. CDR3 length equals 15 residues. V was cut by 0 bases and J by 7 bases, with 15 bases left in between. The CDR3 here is CASSQENLAGIEAFF. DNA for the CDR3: TGTGCCAGCAGCCAAGAGAATCTGGCAGGGATTGAAGCTTTCTTT.

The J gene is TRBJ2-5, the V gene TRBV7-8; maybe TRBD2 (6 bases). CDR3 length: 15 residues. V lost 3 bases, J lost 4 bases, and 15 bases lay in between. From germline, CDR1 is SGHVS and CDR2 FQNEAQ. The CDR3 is CASSFLAPLTETQYF. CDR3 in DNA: TGTGCCAGCAGCTTCCTAGCGCCACTAACAGAGACCCAGTACTTC.

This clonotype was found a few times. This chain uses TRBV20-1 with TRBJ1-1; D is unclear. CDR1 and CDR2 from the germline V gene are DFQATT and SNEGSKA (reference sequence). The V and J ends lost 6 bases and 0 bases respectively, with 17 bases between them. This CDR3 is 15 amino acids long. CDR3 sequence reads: CSALQSGRVNTEAFF. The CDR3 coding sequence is TGCAGTGCCCTACAGTCCGGGCGAGTGAACACTGAAGCTTTCTTT.

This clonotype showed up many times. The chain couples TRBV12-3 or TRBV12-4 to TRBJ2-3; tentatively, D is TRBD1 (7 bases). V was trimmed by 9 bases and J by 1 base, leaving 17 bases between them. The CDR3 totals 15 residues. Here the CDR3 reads CASRTGGVRTDTQYF. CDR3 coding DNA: TGTGCCAGTAGGACAGGAGGGGTACGCACAGATACGCAGTATTTT.

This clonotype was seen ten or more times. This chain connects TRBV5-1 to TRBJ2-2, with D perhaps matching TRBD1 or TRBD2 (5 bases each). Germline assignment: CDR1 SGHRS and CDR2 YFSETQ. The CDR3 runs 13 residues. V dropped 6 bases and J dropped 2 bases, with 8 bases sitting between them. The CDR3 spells CASMGDNTGELFF. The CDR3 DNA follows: TGCGCCAGCATGGGGGACAACACCGGGGAGCTGTTTTTT.

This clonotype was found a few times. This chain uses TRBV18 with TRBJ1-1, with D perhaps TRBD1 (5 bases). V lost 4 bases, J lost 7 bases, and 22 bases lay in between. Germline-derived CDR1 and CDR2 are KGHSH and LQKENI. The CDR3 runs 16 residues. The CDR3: CASSLFRAPSGGEAFF. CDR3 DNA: TGTGCCAGCTCACTGTTCAGGGCCCCCTCGGGGGGTGAAGCTTTCTTT.

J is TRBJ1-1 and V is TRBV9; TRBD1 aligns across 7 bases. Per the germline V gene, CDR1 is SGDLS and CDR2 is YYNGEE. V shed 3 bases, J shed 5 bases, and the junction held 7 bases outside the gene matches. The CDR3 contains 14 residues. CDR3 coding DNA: TGTGCCAGCAGCGCCTGGGACAGAAATACTGAAGCTTTCTTT. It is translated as CASSAWDRNTEAFF.

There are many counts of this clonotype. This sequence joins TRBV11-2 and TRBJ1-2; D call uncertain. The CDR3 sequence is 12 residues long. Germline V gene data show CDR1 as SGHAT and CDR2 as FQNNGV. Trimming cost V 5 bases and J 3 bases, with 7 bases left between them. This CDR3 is CASSPADYGYTF. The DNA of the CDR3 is TGTGCCAGCAGCCCCGCGGACTATGGCTACACCTTC.

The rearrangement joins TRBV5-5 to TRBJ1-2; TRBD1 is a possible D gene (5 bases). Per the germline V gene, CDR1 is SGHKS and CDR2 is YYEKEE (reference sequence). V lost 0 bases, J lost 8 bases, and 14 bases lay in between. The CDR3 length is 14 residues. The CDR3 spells CASSLAGSSGGYTF. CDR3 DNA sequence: TGTGCCAGCAGCTTGGCCGGTTCGTCAGGGGGCTACACCTTC.

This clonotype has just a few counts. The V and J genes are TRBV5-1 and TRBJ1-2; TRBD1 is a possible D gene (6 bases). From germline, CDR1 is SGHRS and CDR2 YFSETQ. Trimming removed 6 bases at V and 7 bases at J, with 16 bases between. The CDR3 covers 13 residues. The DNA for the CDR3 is TGCGCCAGCAAAGTGGAGGGGGACGGTGGCTACACCTTC. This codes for CASKVEGDGGYTF.

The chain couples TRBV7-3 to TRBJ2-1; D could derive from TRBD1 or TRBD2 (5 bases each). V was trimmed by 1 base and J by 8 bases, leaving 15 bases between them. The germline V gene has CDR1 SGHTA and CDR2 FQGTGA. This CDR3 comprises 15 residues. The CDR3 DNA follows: TGTGCCAGCAGCTTAAGGAGAGGGGTGCAAGATGAGCAGTTCTTC. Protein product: CASSLRRGVQDEQFF.

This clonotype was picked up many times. In nucleotides, the CDR3 is TGTGCCAGCAGCCCCCCGGGGAGACTAGCGGGTAATGAGCAGTTCTTC. It encodes CASSPPGRLAGNEQFF. The rearrangement uses TRBV4-2 and TRBJ2-1; 10 bases map to TRBD2. Germline loops: CDR1 LGHNA, CDR2 YNFKEQ. Trimming removed 4 bases from V and 7 bases from J; junction bases left unmatched: 10. There are 16 residues in the CDR3.

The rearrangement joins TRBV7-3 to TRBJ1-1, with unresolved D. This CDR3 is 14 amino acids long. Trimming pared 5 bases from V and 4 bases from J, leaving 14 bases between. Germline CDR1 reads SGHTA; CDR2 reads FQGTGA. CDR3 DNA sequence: TGTGCCAGCAGCCAATTACTCAGGAGCACTGAAGCTTTCTTT. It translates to CASSQLLRSTEAFF.

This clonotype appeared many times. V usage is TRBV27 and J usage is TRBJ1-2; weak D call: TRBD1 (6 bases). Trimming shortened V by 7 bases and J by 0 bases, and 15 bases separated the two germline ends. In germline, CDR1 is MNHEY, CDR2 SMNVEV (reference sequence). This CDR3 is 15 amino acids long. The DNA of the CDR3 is TGTGCCAGCACTGGGGGGCCATTTTCTAACTATGGCTACACCTTC. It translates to CASTGGPFSNYGYTF.

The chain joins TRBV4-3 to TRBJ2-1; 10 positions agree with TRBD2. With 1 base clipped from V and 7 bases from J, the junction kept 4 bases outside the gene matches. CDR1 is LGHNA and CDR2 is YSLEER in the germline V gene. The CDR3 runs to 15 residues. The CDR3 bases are TGCGCCAGCAGCCAAGGACTAGCGGGTACGAATGAGCAGTTCTTC. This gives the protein CASSQGLAGTNEQFF.

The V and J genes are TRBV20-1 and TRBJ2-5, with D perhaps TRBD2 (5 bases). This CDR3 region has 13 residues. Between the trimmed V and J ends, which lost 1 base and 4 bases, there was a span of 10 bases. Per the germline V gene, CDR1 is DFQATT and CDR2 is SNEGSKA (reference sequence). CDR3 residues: CSARAGVVETQYF. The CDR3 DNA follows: TGCAGTGCTAGAGCCGGGGTCGTAGAGACCCAGTACTTC.

Here the CDR3 reads CASSPSGTGRRVGQPQHF. CDR3 sequence (DNA): TGCGCCAGCAGCCCCTCGGGGACAGGGCGCCGGGTTGGTCAGCCCCAGCATTTT. The chain is built from TRBV4-1 and TRBJ1-5; TRBD1 matches at 9 bases. CDR3 length: 18 residues. CDR1 is MGHRA and CDR2 is YSYEKL in the germline V gene. The V and J ends lost 4 bases and 6 bases, in that order; junction bases with no gene match: 16.

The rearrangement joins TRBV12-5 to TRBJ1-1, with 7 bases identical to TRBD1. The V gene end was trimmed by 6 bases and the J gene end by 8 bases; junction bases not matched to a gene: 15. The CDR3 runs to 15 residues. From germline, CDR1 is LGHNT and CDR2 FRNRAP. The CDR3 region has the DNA TGTGCTAGTGGCATCACAGGGGAGGCAACCGCCGAAGCTTTCTTT. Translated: CASGITGEATAEAFF. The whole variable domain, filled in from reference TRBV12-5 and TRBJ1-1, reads DARVTQTPRHKVTEMGQEVTMRCQPILGHNTVFWYRQTMMQGLELLAYFRNRAPLDDSGMPKDRFSAEMPDATLATLKIQPSEPRDSAVYFCASGITGEATAEAFFGQGTRLTVV.

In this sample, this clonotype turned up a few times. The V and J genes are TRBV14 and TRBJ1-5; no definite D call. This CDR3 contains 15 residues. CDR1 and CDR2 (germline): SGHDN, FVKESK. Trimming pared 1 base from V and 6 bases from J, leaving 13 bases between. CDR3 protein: CASSQGGSVGQPQHF. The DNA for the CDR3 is TGTGCCAGCAGCCAAGGAGGCTCAGTAGGTCAGCCCCAGCATTTT.

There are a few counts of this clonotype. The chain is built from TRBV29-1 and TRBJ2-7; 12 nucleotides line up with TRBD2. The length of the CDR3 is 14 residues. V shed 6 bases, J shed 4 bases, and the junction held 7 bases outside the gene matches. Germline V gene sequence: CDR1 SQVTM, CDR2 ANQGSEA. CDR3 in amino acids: CSVKLAGGVYEQYF. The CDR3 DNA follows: TGCAGCGTAAAACTAGCGGGGGGTGTTTACGAGCAGTACTTC.

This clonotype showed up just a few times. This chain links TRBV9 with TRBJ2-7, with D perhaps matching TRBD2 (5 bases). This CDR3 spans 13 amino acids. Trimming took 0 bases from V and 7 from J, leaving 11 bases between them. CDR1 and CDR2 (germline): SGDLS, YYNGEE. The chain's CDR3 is CASSVVEGREQYF. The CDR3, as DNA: TGTGCCAGCAGCGTAGTTGAGGGTCGAGAGCAGTACTTC.

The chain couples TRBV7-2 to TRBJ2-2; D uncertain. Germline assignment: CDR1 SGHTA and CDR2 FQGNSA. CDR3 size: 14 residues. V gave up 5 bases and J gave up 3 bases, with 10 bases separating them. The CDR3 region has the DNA TGTGCCAGCAGCACCCGATCTGACACCGGGGAGCTGTTTTTT. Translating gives CASSTRSDTGELFF.

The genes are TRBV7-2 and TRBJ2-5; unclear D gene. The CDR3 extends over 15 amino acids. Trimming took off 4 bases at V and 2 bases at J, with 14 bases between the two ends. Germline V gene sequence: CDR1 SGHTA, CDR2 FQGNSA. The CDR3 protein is CASSSYIGSQETQYF. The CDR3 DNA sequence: TGTGCCAGCAGCTCTTATATCGGATCGCAAGAGACCCAGTACTTC. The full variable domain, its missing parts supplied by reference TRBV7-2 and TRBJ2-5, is GAGVSQSPSNKVTEKGKDVELRCDPISGHTALYWYRQSLGQGLEFLIYFQGNSAPDKSGLPSDRFSAERTGGSVSTLTIQRTQQEDSAVYLCASSSYIGSQETQYFGPGTRLLVL.

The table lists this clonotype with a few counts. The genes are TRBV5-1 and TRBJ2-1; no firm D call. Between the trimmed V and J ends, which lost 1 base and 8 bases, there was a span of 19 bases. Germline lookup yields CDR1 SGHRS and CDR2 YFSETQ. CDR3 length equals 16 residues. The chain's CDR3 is CASSLSMTKPDHEQFF. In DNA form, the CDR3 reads TGCGCCAGCAGCTTGAGCATGACCAAACCGGACCATGAGCAGTTCTTC.

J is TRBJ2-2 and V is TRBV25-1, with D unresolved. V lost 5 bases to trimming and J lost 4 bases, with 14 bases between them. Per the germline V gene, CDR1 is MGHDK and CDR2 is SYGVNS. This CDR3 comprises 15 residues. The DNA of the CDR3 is TGTGCCAGCAGTCGAGAAATGGCCCTCACCGGGGAGCTGTTTTTT. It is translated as CASSREMALTGELFF. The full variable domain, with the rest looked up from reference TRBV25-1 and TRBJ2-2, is EADIYQTPRYLVIGTGKKITLECSQTMGHDKMYWYQQDPGMELHLIHYSYGVNSTEKGDLSSESTVSRIRTEHFPLTLESARPSHTSQYLCASSREMALTGELFFGEGSRLTVL.

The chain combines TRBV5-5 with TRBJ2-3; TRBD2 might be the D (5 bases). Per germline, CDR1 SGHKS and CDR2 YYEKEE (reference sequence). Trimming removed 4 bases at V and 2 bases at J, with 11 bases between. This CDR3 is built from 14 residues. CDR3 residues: CASSRSGTTDTQYF. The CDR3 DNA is TGTGCCAGCAGCAGAAGCGGAACCACAGATACGCAGTATTTT.

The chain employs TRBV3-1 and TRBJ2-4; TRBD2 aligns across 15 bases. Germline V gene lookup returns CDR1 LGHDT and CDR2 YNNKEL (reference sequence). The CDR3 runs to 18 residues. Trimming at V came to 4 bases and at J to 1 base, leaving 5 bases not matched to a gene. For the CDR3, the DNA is TGTGCCAGCAGCCGAGGGACTAGCGGGGGGACGGCCAAAAACATTCAGTACTTC. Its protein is CASSRGTSGGTAKNIQYF. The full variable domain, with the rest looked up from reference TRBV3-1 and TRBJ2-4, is DTAVSQTPKYLVTQMGNDKSIKCEQNLGHDTMYWYKQDSKKFLKIMFSYNNKELIINETVPNRFSPKSPDKAHLNLHINSLELGDSAVYFCASSRGTSGGTAKNIQYFGAGTRLSVL.

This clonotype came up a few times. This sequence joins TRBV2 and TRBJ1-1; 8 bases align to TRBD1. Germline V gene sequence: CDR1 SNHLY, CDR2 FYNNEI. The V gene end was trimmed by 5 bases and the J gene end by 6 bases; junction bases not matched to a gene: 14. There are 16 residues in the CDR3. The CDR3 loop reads CASSKDSDRVGAEAFF. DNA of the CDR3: TGTGCCAGCAGTAAAGACTCGGACAGGGTTGGGGCTGAAGCTTTCTTT. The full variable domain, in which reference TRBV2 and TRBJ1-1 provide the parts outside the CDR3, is EPEVTQTPSHQVTQMGQEVILRCVPISNHLYFYWYRQILGQKVEFLVSFYNNEISEKSEIFDDQFSVERPDGSNFTLKIRSTKLEDSAMYFCASSKDSDRVGAEAFFGQGTRLTVV.